The clone carrying this TCR beta chain was counted a single time. As handled by the study authors: By means of reference gene primer amplification, nucleated cell counts were estimated. This table comes from immunoSEQ multiplex PCR, and its TCRdb copy is limited to in-frame clones, with some not included. That table supplies the V and J calls and clone size; D and trimming were determined from the DNA. The table records some 240,000 clones, almost 90% of them present only once. These data originate in a study of blood T cell repertoires in COVID-19. Study details: From T cells, B-cell-depleted T cells, or PBMCs came the material, which was cDNA or gDNA.

V was clipped by 7 bases and J by 13 bases; unmatched bases: 7. From germline, CDR1 is MNHEY and CDR2 SMNVEV (reference sequence). There are 12 residues in the CDR3. The specimen sequenced was peripheral blood. The origin of this receptor is an older woman with COVID-19, enrolled during active disease. V usage is TRBV27 and J usage is TRBJ1-6, with 7 bases fitting TRBD1. CDR3 DNA: TGTGCCAGCAAAACAGGGGTAGCTCCCCTCCACTTT. Residues: CASKTGVAPLHF.